These T cell receptor beta chains were read from a single sample in a study of technical replicates of blood from a few donors. Clones were read by immunoSEQ multiplex PCR, and TCRdb kept only the in-frame ones, dropping some. The sample lists about 100,000 clones, 90% to 96% occurring once. Specimen: T cells isolated from PBMCs. Every receptor here comes from a human donor in good health. Each CDR3 is given with its conserved first and last residue. D genes are given only for firm matches. The listing skips clone size in some rows; elsewhere it reads once, few, many or a size class.

clone_size	v_call	d_call	j_call	cdr3_aa	cdr3_nt
.	TRBV7-9	TRBD2	TRBJ2-7	CASSSERGADYEQYF	TGTGCCAGCAGTTCCGAGCGGGGGGCCGACTACGAGCAGTACTTC
once	TRBV7-8	.	TRBJ1-1	CASSLVLKGSVTEAFF	TGTGCCAGCAGCTTAGTACTGAAGGGGTCCGTCACTGAAGCTTTCTTT
.	TRBV5-6	TRBD2	TRBJ2-1	CASSPPLAHNEQFF	TGTGCCAGCAGCCCTCCACTAGCGCACAATGAGCAGTTCTTC
.	TRBV11-2	.	TRBJ1-1	CASSLGIGQNTEAFF	TGTGCCAGCAGCTTAGGTATCGGACAGAACACTGAAGCTTTCTTT
.	TRBV7-6	TRBD1	TRBJ1-6	CASSLSSTGRNSPLHF	TGTGCCAGCAGCCTCTCTTCGACAGGGCGAAATTCACCCCTCCACTTT
.	TRBV5-1	TRBD2	TRBJ2-7	CASRRLAGAYEQYF	TGCGCCAGCAGGCGACTAGCGGGGGCCTACGAGCAGTACTTC
.	TRBV23-1	.	TRBJ2-5	CASSPRVPGETQYF	TGCGCCAGCAGTCCCAGGGTACCGGGAGAGACCCAGTACTTC
.	TRBV10-2	TRBD1	TRBJ2-3	CASGGTGIDTQYF	TGCGCCAGCGGAGGGACAGGGATAGATACGCAGTATTTT
.	TRBV28	.	TRBJ1-2	CASSLSGIWGLNYGYTF	TGTGCCAGCAGTTTATCAGGGATCTGGGGTTTGAACTATGGCTACACCTTC
.	TRBV6-1	.	TRBJ1-5	CASSAGGSGNQPQHF	TGTGCCAGCAGTGCCGGGGGAAGTGGCAATCAGCCCCAGCATTTT
.	TRBV27	.	TRBJ2-7	CASSPTGLYEQYF	TGTGCCAGCAGCCCTACAGGTTTGTACGAGCAGTACTTC
.	TRBV23-1	.	TRBJ1-1	CASSQGSGAGTEAFF	TGCGCCAGCAGTCAGGGGTCAGGGGCTGGGACTGAAGCTTTCTTT
.	TRBV10-1	TRBD2	TRBJ2-1	CASSRTSGRYNEQFF	TGCGCCAGCAGTAGGACTAGCGGGAGATACAATGAGCAGTTCTTC
.	TRBV11-3	.	TRBJ1-1	CASSLVSRGRVNTEAFF	TGTGCCAGCAGCTTAGTTTCGCGTGGCAGGGTGAACACTGAAGCTTTCTTT
.	TRBV11-3	.	TRBJ2-4	CASSLDLAKNIQYF	TGTGCCAGCAGCTTAGACTTAGCCAAAAACATTCAGTACTTC
.	TRBV7-9	TRBD1	TRBJ2-1	CASSLGFGQANEQFF	TGTGCCAGCAGCTTAGGTTTCGGACAGGCCAATGAGCAGTTCTTC
.	TRBV5-1	.	TRBJ2-3	CASSFETTGPDTQYF	TGCGCCAGCAGCTTCGAAACAACAGGCCCAGATACGCAGTATTTT
.	TRBV19	TRBD2	TRBJ2-2	CASSTASGRVTGELFF	TGTGCCAGTAGTACTGCTAGCGGGAGGGTTACCGGGGAGCTGTTTTTT
.	TRBV11-3	TRBD1	TRBJ1-2	CASSSRPGGGYTF	TGTGCCAGCAGCTCTAGACCAGGGGGCGGCTACACCTTC
.	TRBV30	.	TRBJ2-2	CAWRKGVGTGRTGELFF	TGTGCCTGGAGAAAAGGGGTGGGAACAGGGCGGACCGGGGAGCTGTTTTTT
.	TRBV19	.	TRBJ2-1	CASKRASSYNEQFF	TGTGCCAGTAAAAGAGCGTCCTCCTACAATGAGCAGTTCTTC
.	TRBV9	TRBD1	TRBJ1-1	CASSVEGGQTEAFF	TGTGCCAGCAGCGTAGAGGGGGGACAGACTGAAGCTTTCTTT
.	TRBV29-1	.	TRBJ1-2	CSVDANDGSTEGYTF	TGCAGCGTTGACGCGAACGACGGTTCGACGGAGGGCTACACCTTC
.	TRBV27	.	TRBJ2-7	CASSFSGNYEQYF	TGTGCCAGCAGTTTCTCAGGAAACTACGAGCAGTACTTC
.	TRBV2	TRBD1	TRBJ1-1	CASSARTGTKLAEAFF	TGTGCCAGCAGTGCCCGGACAGGCACCAAACTTGCTGAAGCTTTCTTT
.	TRBV5-4	.	TRBJ2-7	CASSLGSSYEQYF	TGTGCCAGCAGCTTGGGCAGCTCCTACGAGCAGTACTTC
.	TRBV13	.	TRBJ1-1	CASSTATGAQAFF	TGTGCCAGCAGCACAGCAACAGGAGCCCAAGCTTTCTTT
once	TRBV10-3	.	TRBJ1-4	CAISESMAGSNEKLFF	TGTGCCATCAGTGAGTCGATGGCAGGCTCAAATGAAAAACTGTTTTTT
.	TRBV5-4	.	TRBJ2-5	CASSSDTQETQYF	TGTGCCAGCAGCTCGGACACGCAAGAGACCCAGTACTTC
few	TRBV6-4	TRBD2	TRBJ2-3	CASSATSGDTDTQYF	TGTGCCAGCAGTGCTACTAGCGGGGACACAGATACGCAGTATTTT
.	TRBV7-6	.	TRBJ2-1	CASSSHSSSYNEQFF	TGTGCCAGCAGCTCCCACTCGAGCTCCTACAATGAGCAGTTCTTC
once	TRBV30	.	TRBJ1-4	CAWSLTGSNEKLFF	TGTGCCTGGAGTCTTACAGGGAGCAATGAAAAACTGTTTTTT
.	TRBV28	TRBD1	TRBJ1-5	CASRGTGEGQPQHF	TGTGCCAGCAGGGGGACAGGGGAAGGGCAACCCCAGCATTTT
.	TRBV18	.	TRBJ2-3	CASSPTYSATYGDTQYF	TGTGCCAGCTCACCAACCTATAGCGCCACATATGGGGATACGCAGTATTTT
.	TRBV14	TRBD2	TRBJ2-3	CASSQDGGLAGDTDTQYF	TGTGCCAGCAGCCAAGATGGAGGACTAGCGGGGGACACAGATACGCAGTATTTT
.	TRBV15	.	TRBJ1-5	CATSGGTDFYSNQPQHF	TGTGCCACCAGCGGCGGGACCGACTTTTATAGCAATCAGCCCCAGCATTTT
few	TRBV2	TRBD1	TRBJ1-5	CASGTGNQPQHF	TGTGCCAGCGGGACAGGAAATCAGCCCCAGCATTTT
once	TRBV7-9	.	TRBJ2-4	CASSFDFFLAKNIQYF	TGTGCCAGCAGCTTTGACTTTTTTTTAGCCAAAAACATTCAGTACTTC
.	TRBV28	.	TRBJ1-1	CASSPPGYQPNTEAFF	TGTGCCAGCAGTCCACCCGGGTACCAACCTAACACTGAAGCTTTCTTT
.	TRBV2	TRBD1	TRBJ1-2	CASSDTGGWNGYTF	TGTGCCAGCAGTGACACAGGGGGGTGGAATGGCTACACCTTC
.	TRBV6-1	.	TRBJ1-2	CASSEAGGGFYGYTF	TGTGCCAGCAGTGAAGCAGGGGGGGGGTTCTATGGCTACACCTTC
.	TRBV7-2	.	TRBJ1-3	CASSQLTGVGNTIYF	TGTGCCAGCAGCCAACTAACCGGGGTCGGAAACACCATATATTTT
.	TRBV18	.	TRBJ2-2	CASSPGTQNTGELFF	TGTGCCAGCTCACCAGGGACACAGAACACCGGGGAGCTGTTTTTT
.	TRBV28	.	TRBJ2-3	CATGGIPPTDTQYF	TGTGCCACTGGAGGGATCCCCCCCACAGATACGCAGTATTTT
.	TRBV15	.	TRBJ1-6	CATSRVLGQSPLHF	TGTGCCACCAGCAGAGTATTGGGGCAATCACCCCTCCACTTT
.	TRBV19	TRBD1	TRBJ1-3	CASGGGPGNTIYF	TGTGCCAGTGGAGGGGGCCCCGGAAACACCATATATTTT
few	TRBV7-6	TRBD2	TRBJ2-2	CASSLRLAGNTGELFF	TGTGCCAGCAGCTTAAGACTAGCGGGCAACACCGGGGAGCTGTTTTTT
.	TRBV5-1	.	TRBJ1-4	CASSLAGGIGFATNEKLFF	TGCGCCAGCAGCTTGGCCGGGGGGATCGGTTTTGCAACTAATGAAAAACTGTTTTTT
.	TRBV4-1	TRBD1	TRBJ2-7	CASSPGHPGQGIYEQYF	TGCGCCAGCAGCCCCGGGCACCCGGGACAGGGTATCTACGAGCAGTACTTC
.	TRBV7-9	TRBD2	TRBJ2-4	CASSDSGRDGDIQYF	TGTGCCAGCAGCGATAGCGGGAGGGACGGAGACATTCAGTACTTC
.	TRBV19	.	TRBJ1-2	CASEWQGIYGYTF	TGTGCCAGTGAGTGGCAGGGGATCTATGGCTACACCTTC
.	TRBV5-1	.	TRBJ1-4	CASSLARSTNEKLFF	TGCGCCAGCAGCTTGGCCCGGAGTACTAATGAAAAACTGTTTTTT
once	TRBV4-1	TRBD2	TRBJ2-2	CASSEGLAGELFF	TGCGCCAGCAGCGAGGGACTAGCCGGGGAGCTGTTTTTT
.	TRBV7-9	.	TRBJ1-1	CASSSDSWNTEAFF	TGTGCCAGCAGCTCAGACAGTTGGAACACTGAAGCTTTCTTT
.	TRBV27	TRBD2	TRBJ2-3	CASSFSGGMDTQYF	TGTGCCAGCAGTTTTTCCGGGGGGATGGATACGCAGTATTTT
.	TRBV5-1	TRBD1	TRBJ2-5	CASSGGTGGWGETQYF	TGCGCCAGCAGCGGCGGGACAGGAGGTTGGGGAGAGACCCAGTACTTC
.	TRBV4-2	.	TRBJ2-1	CASSQVSRQLALNEQFF	TGTGCCAGCAGCCAAGTATCCCGACAGCTCGCCCTCAATGAGCAGTTCTTC
.	TRBV18	.	TRBJ2-1	CASSPPSSGGVYNEQFF	TGTGCCAGCTCACCACCCAGCAGTGGCGGGGTTTACAATGAGCAGTTCTTC
.	TRBV5-1	.	TRBJ2-4	CASSLPSGYQDIQYF	TGCGCCAGCAGCTTGCCTTCGGGGTATCAGGACATTCAGTACTTC
.	TRBV27	TRBD2	TRBJ2-7	CASSLNGLAGGSYEQYF	TGTGCCAGCAGTTTAAACGGACTAGCGGGGGGGTCCTACGAGCAGTACTTC